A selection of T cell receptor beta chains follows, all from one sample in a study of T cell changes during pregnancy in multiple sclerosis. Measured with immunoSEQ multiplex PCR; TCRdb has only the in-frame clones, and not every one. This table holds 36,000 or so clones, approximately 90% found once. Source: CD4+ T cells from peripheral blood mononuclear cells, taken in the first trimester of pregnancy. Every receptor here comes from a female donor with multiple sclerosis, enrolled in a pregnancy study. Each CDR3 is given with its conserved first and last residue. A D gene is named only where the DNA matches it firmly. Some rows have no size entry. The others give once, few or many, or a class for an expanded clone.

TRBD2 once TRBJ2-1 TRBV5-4 CASSSRGVGFNEQFF TGTGCCAGCAGCTCCCGGGGGGTCGGTTTCAATGAGCAGTTCTTC
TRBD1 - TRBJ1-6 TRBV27 CASSLLGRDRNSPLHF TGTGCCAGCAGTTTATTGGGTCGGGACAGAAATTCACCCCTCCACTTT
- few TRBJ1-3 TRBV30 CAWSAGSGEYF TGTGCCTGGAGCGCGGGGAGCGGCGAATATTTT
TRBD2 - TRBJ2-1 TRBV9 CASSVEPAGGTDEQFF TGTGCCAGCAGCGTAGAACCAGCGGGAGGGACAGATGAGCAGTTCTTC
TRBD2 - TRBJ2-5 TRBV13 CASSLWRGGAVETQYF TGTGCCAGCAGCTTATGGCGCGGGGGGGCGGTAGAGACCCAGTACTTC
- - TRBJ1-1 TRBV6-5 CASNVRALNTEAFF TGTGCCAGCAACGTCAGGGCCTTGAACACTGAAGCTTTCTTT
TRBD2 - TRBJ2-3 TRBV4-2 CASSRKTSGSVDTQYF TGTGCCAGCAGCCGAAAGACTAGCGGGAGCGTCGATACGCAGTATTTT
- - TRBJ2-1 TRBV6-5 CASSVSGLGEQFF TGTGCCAGCAGCGTATCAGGGTTGGGTGAGCAGTTCTTC
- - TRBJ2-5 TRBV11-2 CASSLRGAPEETQYF TGTGCCAGCAGCTTACGGGGAGCGCCAGAAGAGACCCAGTACTTC
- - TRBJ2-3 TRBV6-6 CAIGESTDTQYF TGTGCCATTGGGGAGAGCACAGATACGCAGTATTTT
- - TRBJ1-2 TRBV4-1 CASSQDGLLNGYTF TGCGCCAGCAGCCAAGATGGGCTCTTGAATGGCTACACCTTC
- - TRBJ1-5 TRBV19 CASRTQGSNQPQHF TGTGCCAGTAGGACCCAGGGAAGCAATCAGCCCCAGCATTTT
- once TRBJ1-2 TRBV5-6 CASSSLLPVYTF TGTGCCAGCAGCTCGTTACTTCCTGTCTACACCTTC
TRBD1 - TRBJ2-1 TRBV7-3 CASSLRGQGASNEQFF TGTGCCAGCAGCTTAAGGGGACAGGGGGCATCCAATGAGCAGTTCTTC
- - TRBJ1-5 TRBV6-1 CASRSPNRVQPQHF TGTGCCAGCAGATCCCCTAACAGGGTTCAGCCCCAGCATTTT
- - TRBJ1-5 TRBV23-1 CASSQRPAAQHF TGCGCCAGCAGTCAGCGACCCGCGGCCCAGCATTTT
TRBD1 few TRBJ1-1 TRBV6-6 CASTDFRGTNTEAFF TGTGCCAGCACCGACTTCAGGGGGACGAACACTGAAGCTTTCTTT
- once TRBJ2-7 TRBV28 CASSLQGVQYF TGTGCCAGCAGTCTACAGGGTGTGCAGTACTTC
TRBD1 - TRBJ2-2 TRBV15 CATSTLGQSNTGELFF TGTGCCACCAGCACCTTGGGACAGAGTAACACCGGGGAGCTGTTTTTT
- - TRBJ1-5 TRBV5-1 CASSPGGVDQPQHF TGCGCCAGCAGCCCGGGAGGGGTTGATCAGCCCCAGCATTTT
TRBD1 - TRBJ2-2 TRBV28 CASAGGVNTGELFF TGTGCCAGCGCAGGGGGCGTTAACACCGGGGAGCTGTTTTTT
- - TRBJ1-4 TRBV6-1 CASSGGHLATNEKLFF TGTGCCAGCAGTGGGGGACACCTGGCAACTAATGAAAAACTGTTTTTT
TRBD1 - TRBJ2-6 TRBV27 CASSLWTGSGANVLTF TGTGCCAGCAGTCTCTGGACAGGGTCTGGGGCCAACGTCCTGACTTTC
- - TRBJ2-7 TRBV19 CASSIERTEGTYEQYF TGTGCCAGTAGTATAGAACGGACAGAAGGGACCTACGAGCAGTACTTC
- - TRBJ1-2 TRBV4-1 CASSQEEGSYGYTF TGCGCCAGCAGCCAAGAGGAGGGCAGCTATGGCTACACCTTC
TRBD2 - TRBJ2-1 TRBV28 CASRDSGSLDNEQFF TGTGCCAGCAGGGATAGCGGGAGTTTGGACAATGAGCAGTTCTTC